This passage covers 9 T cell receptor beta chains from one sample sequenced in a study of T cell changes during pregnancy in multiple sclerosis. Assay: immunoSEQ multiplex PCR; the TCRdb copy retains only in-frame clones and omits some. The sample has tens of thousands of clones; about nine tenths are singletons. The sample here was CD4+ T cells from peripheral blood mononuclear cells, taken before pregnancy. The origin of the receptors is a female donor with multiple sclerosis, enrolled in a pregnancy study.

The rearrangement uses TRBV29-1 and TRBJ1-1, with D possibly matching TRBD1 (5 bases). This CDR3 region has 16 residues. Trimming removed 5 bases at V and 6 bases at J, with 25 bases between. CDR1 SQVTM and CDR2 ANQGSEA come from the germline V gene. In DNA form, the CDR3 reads TGCAGCGTTTTCCACCGGACCCCTCAGGGTCGTGCTGAAGCTTTCTTT. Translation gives CSVFHRTPQGRAEAFF.

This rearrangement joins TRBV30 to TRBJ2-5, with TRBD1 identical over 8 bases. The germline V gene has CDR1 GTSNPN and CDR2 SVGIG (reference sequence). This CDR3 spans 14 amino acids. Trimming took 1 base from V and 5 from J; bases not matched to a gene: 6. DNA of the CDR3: TGTGCCTGGAGTGAGGCAGGGGGCCGGGAGACCCAGTACTTC. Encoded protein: CAWSEAGGRETQYF.

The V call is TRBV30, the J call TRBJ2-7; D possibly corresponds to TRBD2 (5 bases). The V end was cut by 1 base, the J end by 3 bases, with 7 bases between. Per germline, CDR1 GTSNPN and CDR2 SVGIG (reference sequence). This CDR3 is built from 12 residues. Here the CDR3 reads CAWSAGIYEQYF. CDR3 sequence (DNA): TGTGCCTGGAGTGCCGGGATCTACGAGCAGTACTTC.

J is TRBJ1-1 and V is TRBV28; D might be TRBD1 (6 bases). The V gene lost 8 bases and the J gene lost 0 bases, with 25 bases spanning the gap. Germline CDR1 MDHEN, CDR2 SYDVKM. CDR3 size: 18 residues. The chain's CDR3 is CASRPGTWEVPMNTEAFF. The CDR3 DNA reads TGTGCCAGCCGTCCCGGGACATGGGAAGTCCCGATGAACACTGAAGCTTTCTTT.

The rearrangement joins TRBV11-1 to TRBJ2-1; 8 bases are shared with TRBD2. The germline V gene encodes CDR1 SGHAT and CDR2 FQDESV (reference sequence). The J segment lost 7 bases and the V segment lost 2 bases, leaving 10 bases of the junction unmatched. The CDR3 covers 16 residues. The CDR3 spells CASSLPRGGRGNEQFF. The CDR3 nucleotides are TGTGCCAGCAGCTTACCTCGGGGGGGACGGGGTAATGAGCAGTTCTTC.

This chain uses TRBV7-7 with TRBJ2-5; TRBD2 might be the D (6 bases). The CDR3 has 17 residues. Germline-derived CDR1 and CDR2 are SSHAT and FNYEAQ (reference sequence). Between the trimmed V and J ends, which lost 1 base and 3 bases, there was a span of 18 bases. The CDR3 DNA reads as TGTGCCAGCAGCTTAGGAGGAGGGATCACCCACAAAGAGACCCAGTACTTC. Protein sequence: CASSLGGGITHKETQYF.

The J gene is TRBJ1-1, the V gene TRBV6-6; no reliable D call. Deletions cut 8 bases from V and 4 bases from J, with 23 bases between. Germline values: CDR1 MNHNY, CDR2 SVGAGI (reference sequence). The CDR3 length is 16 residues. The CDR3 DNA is TGTGCCAGCGGACCCACCGGACCGGGATCGGGCACTGAAGCTTTCTTT. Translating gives CASGPTGPGSGTEAFF.

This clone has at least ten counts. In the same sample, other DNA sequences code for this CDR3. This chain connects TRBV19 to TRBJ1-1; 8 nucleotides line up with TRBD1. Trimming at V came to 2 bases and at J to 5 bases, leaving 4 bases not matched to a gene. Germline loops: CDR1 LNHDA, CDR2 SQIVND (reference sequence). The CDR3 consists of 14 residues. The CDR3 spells CASSITGGRTEAFF. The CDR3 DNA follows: TGTGCCAGTAGTATAACAGGGGGAAGGACTGAAGCTTTCTTT.

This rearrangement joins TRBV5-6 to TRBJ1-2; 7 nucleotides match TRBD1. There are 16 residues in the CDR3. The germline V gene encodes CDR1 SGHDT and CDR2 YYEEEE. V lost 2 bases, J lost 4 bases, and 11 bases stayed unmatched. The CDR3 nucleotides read TGTGCCAGCAGCTTTAAAACCGGGACAGCGAGCTATGGCTACACCTTC. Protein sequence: CASSFKTGTASYGYTF. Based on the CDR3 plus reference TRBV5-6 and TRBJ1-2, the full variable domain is DAGVTQSPTHLIKTRGQQVTLRCSPKSGHDTVSWYQQALGQGPQFIFQYYEEEERQRGNFPDRFSGHQFPNYSSELNVNALLLGDSALYLCASSFKTGTASYGYTFGSGTRLTVV.